This is a list of T cell receptor beta chains from one sample in a study of PD-L1 blockade in urothelial cancer. Only in-frame clones appear in the TCRdb table, and some are missing; sequencing was by immunoSEQ multiplex PCR. The sample has 65,000 to 90,000 clones, about four fifths seen once. Source: PBMCs, taken around atezolizumab (anti-PD-L1) treatment. These receptors were taken from a woman in her 70s with urothelial cancer. Both conserved end residues are part of each CDR3. Fields, in order: J gene, V gene, D gene, clone size, CDR3 protein, CDR3 DNA. A D gene is named only where the DNA matches it firmly. Not every row has a clone size; where given, it reads once, few, many or a size class.

j_gene: TRBJ2-7; v_gene: TRBV7-9; d_gene: TRBD1; abundance: .; CDR3aa: CASRLDRAYEQYF; CDR3nt: TGTGCCAGCAGACTGGACAGGGCCTACGAGCAGTACTTC
j_gene: TRBJ1-4; v_gene: TRBV28; d_gene: TRBD1; abundance: .; CDR3aa: CASSLYGTGSVELFF; CDR3nt: TGTGCCAGCAGTCTATACGGGACAGGGTCGGTGGAACTGTTTTTT
j_gene: TRBJ2-1; v_gene: TRBV9; d_gene: .; abundance: .; CDR3aa: CASSVALGEAEQFF; CDR3nt: TGTGCCAGCAGCGTAGCTCTGGGGGAGGCTGAGCAGTTCTTC
j_gene: TRBJ2-3; v_gene: TRBV6-1; d_gene: .; abundance: few; CDR3aa: CASSEQGTTDTQYF; CDR3nt: TGTGCCAGCAGTGAACAGGGCACCACAGATACGCAGTATTTT
j_gene: TRBJ1-2; v_gene: TRBV4-1; d_gene: TRBD1; abundance: .; CDR3aa: CASRSAGGILGYTF; CDR3nt: TGCGCCAGCAGAAGCGCAGGGGGAATTTTGGGCTACACCTTC
j_gene: TRBJ2-5; v_gene: TRBV5-1; d_gene: TRBD2; abundance: .; CDR3aa: CASSLAVAGLETQYF; CDR3nt: TGCGCCAGCAGCTTGGCCGTAGCGGGCTTGGAGACCCAGTACTTC
j_gene: TRBJ2-1; v_gene: TRBV30; d_gene: TRBD2; abundance: .; CDR3aa: CAWGAGVAYNEQFF; CDR3nt: TGTGCCTGGGGAGCGGGGGTTGCCTACAATGAGCAGTTCTTC
j_gene: TRBJ1-5; v_gene: TRBV18; d_gene: TRBD1; abundance: .; CDR3aa: CASSPRTGPNQPQHF; CDR3nt: TGTGCCAGCTCACCGCGGACAGGGCCTAATCAGCCCCAGCATTTT
j_gene: TRBJ2-2; v_gene: TRBV10-3; d_gene: .; abundance: .; CDR3aa: CAISGTEHVSTGELFF; CDR3nt: TGTGCCATCAGTGGGACAGAGCATGTGAGCACCGGGGAGCTGTTTTTT
j_gene: TRBJ2-1; v_gene: TRBV18; d_gene: .; abundance: .; CDR3aa: CASSPKTENNEQFF; CDR3nt: TGTGCCAGCTCACCAAAGACAGAAAACAATGAGCAGTTCTTC
j_gene: TRBJ2-5; v_gene: TRBV18; d_gene: TRBD2; abundance: .; CDR3aa: CASSPRTSEGETQYF; CDR3nt: TGTGCCAGCTCACCGCGGACTAGCGAAGGAGAGACCCAGTACTTC
j_gene: TRBJ1-1; v_gene: TRBV5-6; d_gene: .; abundance: few; CDR3aa: CASSAVGSNTEAFF; CDR3nt: TGTGCCAGCAGCGCGGTAGGATCGAACACTGAAGCTTTCTTT
j_gene: TRBJ1-2; v_gene: TRBV29-1; d_gene: .; abundance: few; CDR3aa: CSVRQAYGYTF; CDR3nt: TGCAGCGTTCGACAGGCCTATGGCTACACCTTC
j_gene: TRBJ2-1; v_gene: TRBV30; d_gene: .; abundance: .; CDR3aa: CAWSAYRGNEQFF; CDR3nt: TGTGCCTGGAGTGCCTACCGGGGGAATGAGCAGTTCTTC
j_gene: TRBJ1-1; v_gene: TRBV6-5; d_gene: TRBD1; abundance: once; CDR3aa: CASSYRQGIGEAFF; CDR3nt: TGTGCCAGCAGTTACCGACAGGGGATCGGTGAAGCTTTCTTT
j_gene: TRBJ1-2; v_gene: TRBV7-3; d_gene: .; abundance: .; CDR3aa: CASSPQGGTDNNYGYTF; CDR3nt: TGTGCCAGCAGCCCACAAGGCGGGACGGATAATAACTATGGCTACACCTTC
j_gene: TRBJ2-2; v_gene: TRBV5-1; d_gene: TRBD1; abundance: .; CDR3aa: CASRDEGAGSTGELFF; CDR3nt: TGCGCCAGCAGAGATGAGGGGGCAGGGAGCACCGGGGAGCTGTTTTTT
j_gene: TRBJ1-2; v_gene: TRBV5-1; d_gene: .; abundance: .; CDR3aa: CASSDQTGHPGGYTF; CDR3nt: TGCGCCAGCAGCGATCAGACAGGCCACCCGGGAGGCTACACCTTC
j_gene: TRBJ2-1; v_gene: TRBV5-4; d_gene: TRBD1; abundance: .; CDR3aa: CASKPGGQGANEQFF; CDR3nt: TGTGCCAGCAAGCCCGGGGGACAGGGAGCGAATGAGCAGTTCTTC
j_gene: TRBJ2-7; v_gene: TRBV7-8; d_gene: .; abundance: .; CDR3aa: CASSSSTGIFEYEQYF; CDR3nt: TGTGCCAGCAGCTCCTCGACAGGCATTTTCGAGTACGAGCAGTACTTC
j_gene: TRBJ2-5; v_gene: TRBV5-4; d_gene: .; abundance: .; CDR3aa: CASSLRQAQETQYF; CDR3nt: TGTGCCAGCAGCCTCCGACAGGCCCAAGAGACCCAGTACTTC
j_gene: TRBJ2-3; v_gene: TRBV10-3; d_gene: TRBD2; abundance: .; CDR3aa: CAISEGTSGSVDTQYF; CDR3nt: TGTGCCATCAGTGAGGGGACTAGCGGGAGTGTAGATACGCAGTATTTT
j_gene: TRBJ2-3; v_gene: TRBV5-1; d_gene: TRBD2; abundance: .; CDR3aa: CASSLDSGGFTDTQYF; CDR3nt: TGCGCCAGCAGCTTGGATAGCGGGGGGTTCACAGATACGCAGTATTTT